This passage covers 25 T cell receptor beta chains from one sample sequenced in a study of T cell responses to AZD1222 COVID-19 vaccine (dated by TCRdb to the early 2020s). Library preparation employed the immunoSEQ multiplex PCR assay. The immuneACCESS repertoire file appears here via TCRdb, limited to in-frame rearrangements. These files lack a portion of the clones; in checked studies, under half of the deficit traces to unresolved V genes, and the cause of the others is not known. The sample data list around 130,000 clones, and around 90% of these were observed just once. The ten largest clones represent around 5.3% of the sample. Explained via the paper, the time point label denotes: about 28 days (+/-7) after the second vaccine dose. Sequencing was performed on peripheral blood, taken 28 days after the second AZD1222 dose. Every receptor here comes from an adult who received the AZD1222 COVID-19 vaccine.

This chain uses TRBV27 with TRBJ1-5; D gene unclear. Germline CDR1 reads MNHEY; CDR2 reads SMNVEV (reference sequence). The length of the CDR3 is 13 residues. Trimming cost V 4 bases and J 7 bases, with 11 bases left between them. CDR3 bases: TGTGCCAGCAGTTGGAAGGTCGGACAGCCCCAGCATTTT. This encodes CASSWKVGQPQHF.

This chain connects TRBV5-6 to TRBJ1-2; no clear D gene. In germline, CDR1 is SGHDT, CDR2 YYEEEE. V gave up 2 bases and J gave up 8 bases, with 10 bases separating them. The CDR3 length is 12 residues. The CDR3 sequence: CASSFGEVGYTF. The CDR3 DNA follows: TGTGCCAGCAGCTTCGGGGAGGTCGGCTACACCTTC.

The CDR3 DNA follows: TGCGCCAGCAGCTTGGGTCTAGCGCAAGAGACCCAGTACTTC. It yields the protein CASSLGLAQETQYF. This chain links TRBV5-1 with TRBJ2-5, with D perhaps TRBD2 (6 bases). V gave up 0 bases and J gave up 2 bases, with 8 bases separating them. Germline V gene data show CDR1 as SGHRS and CDR2 as YFSETQ. This CDR3 spans 14 amino acids.

The V gene is TRBV29-1, the J gene TRBJ1-1; D is unclear. CDR1 is SQVTM and CDR2 is ANQGSEA in the germline V gene. Trimming shortened V by 7 bases and J by 0 bases, and 15 bases separated the two germline ends. CDR3 length: 14 residues. CDR3 sequence reads: CSAHGQRLNTEAFF. CDR3 nucleotide sequence: TGCAGCGCCCACGGGCAGCGACTGAACACTGAAGCTTTCTTT.

V usage is TRBV14 and J usage is TRBJ2-3, with D possibly TRBD2 on 5 matching bases. Trimming cost V 0 bases and J 7 bases, with 8 bases left between them. CDR1 is SGHDN and CDR2 is FVKESK in the germline V gene. CDR3 length: 13 amino acids. CDR3 protein: CASSQDRRNTQYF. The CDR3 DNA sequence: TGTGCCAGCAGCCAAGATAGGAGGAATACGCAGTATTTT.

The chain employs TRBV20-1 and TRBJ2-7; D uncertain. Germline CDR1 is DFQATT and CDR2 is SNEGSKA (reference sequence). V lost 3 bases and J lost 4, with 10 bases in between. This CDR3 has 12 residues. The CDR3 DNA follows: TGCAGTGCTAGTATTAGGAGTTACGAGCAGTACTTC. Protein sequence: CSASIRSYEQYF.

The chain uses TRBV5-5 and TRBJ1-4; the D is unclear. V lost 0 bases and J 7 bases, leaving 7 bases between the germline ends. The CDR3 is 13 amino acids. CDR1 is SGHKS and CDR2 is YYEKEE in the germline V gene (reference sequence). The chain's CDR3 is CASSLATVEKLFF. The CDR3 bases are TGTGCCAGCAGCTTGGCCACGGTTGAAAAACTGTTTTTT.

This chain joins TRBV27 and TRBJ1-1, with a weak D call TRBD1 (5 bases). The CDR3 contains 14 residues. CDR1 is MNHEY and CDR2 is SMNVEV in the germline V gene (reference sequence). Trimming shortened V by 5 bases and J by 8 bases, and 18 bases separated the two germline ends. CDR3: CASSPAGTHYEAFF. CDR3 nucleotides: TGTGCCAGCAGTCCCGCCGGGACTCACTACGAAGCTTTCTTT.

The chain links TRBV7-2 to TRBJ1-5, with D possibly being TRBD1 (5 bases). This CDR3 has 15 amino acids. V lost 2 bases to trimming and J lost 7 bases, with 15 bases between them. From germline, CDR1 is SGHTA and CDR2 FQGNSA. For the CDR3, the DNA is TGTGCCAGCAGCTTAAGGCAGGGTCGAGGGCAGCCCCAGCATTTT. Translating it yields CASSLRQGRGQPQHF.

The J gene is TRBJ2-5, the V gene TRBV5-1, with D hard to call. Looked up from germline, CDR1 is SGHRS and CDR2 is YFSETQ. The CDR3 sequence is 14 residues long. Trimming took 0 bases from V and 4 from J, leaving 10 bases between them. CDR3 nucleotides: TGCGCCAGCAGCTTGGCTAAGGGTGGAGAGACCCAGTACTTC. As protein: CASSLAKGGETQYF.

V is TRBV5-1 and J is TRBJ2-7; 7 positions match TRBD1. CDR3 length equals 14 residues. From germline, CDR1 is SGHRS and CDR2 YFSETQ. With V trimmed by 0 bases and J by 4 bases, 4 bases remained unmatched. The CDR3 bases are TGCGCCAGCAGCTTGGAAGGGGGCGCGTACGAGCAGTACTTC. Its protein is CASSLEGGAYEQYF.

This clone was counted once. This chain joins TRBV28 and TRBJ2-3; 7 bases agree with TRBD2. Germline V gives CDR1 MDHEN, CDR2 SYDVKM. J lost 0 bases, V lost 7 bases, and 10 bases had no gene match. CDR3 size: 16 residues. CDR3 DNA sequence: TGTGCCAGCACCATACTAGCGAGAACTAGCACAGATACGCAGTATTTT. This encodes CASTILARTSTDTQYF.

The J gene is TRBJ2-1, the V gene TRBV20-1; TRBD2 aligns across 7 bases. V lost 6 bases and J lost 8; bases outside the gene matches: 4. The germline V gene encodes CDR1 DFQATT and CDR2 SNEGSKA (reference sequence). The CDR3 runs 11 residues. The CDR3 spells CSAGRGYEQFF. The CDR3 DNA follows: TGCAGTGCCGGGCGGGGGTATGAGCAGTTCTTC.

This sequence joins TRBV2 and TRBJ2-7; TRBD2 is a possible D gene (6 bases). The CDR3 runs to 12 residues. Germline V gene data show CDR1 as SNHLY and CDR2 as FYNNEI. V lost 7 bases to trimming and J lost 5 bases, with 12 bases between them. CDR3 sequence reads: CASIGGHHEQYF. CDR3 nucleotides: TGTGCCAGCATCGGAGGGCATCACGAGCAGTACTTC.

This clone was detected a few times. The V and J genes are TRBV4-2 and TRBJ2-7, with 7 bases fitting TRBD2. The CDR3 is made up of 15 amino acids. The germline V gene encodes CDR1 LGHNA and CDR2 YNFKEQ. With 0 bases clipped from V and 5 bases from J, the junction kept 7 bases outside the gene matches. CDR3 protein: CASSQDPRGVNEQYF. The CDR3 nucleotides are TGTGCCAGCAGCCAAGATCCTCGGGGGGTGAACGAGCAGTACTTC.

This clone was counted a single time. V usage is TRBV6-5 and J usage is TRBJ1-4; D is perhaps TRBD1 (5 bases). CDR1 is MNHEY and CDR2 is SVGAGI in the germline V gene. Trimming cost V 5 bases and J 7 bases, with 14 bases left between them. The CDR3 is 14 amino acids. The CDR3: CASSRNPGGEKLFF. Here the CDR3 DNA reads TGTGCCAGCAGTAGGAACCCCGGGGGTGAAAAACTGTTTTTT.

This clone was picked up one time. This sequence joins TRBV4-2 and TRBJ2-5, with 8 bases that match TRBD1. Germline V gives CDR1 LGHNA, CDR2 YNFKEQ. The CDR3 runs to 16 residues. The trim removed 5 bases at V and 4 bases at J, leaving 12 bases unmatched. CDR3 DNA: TGTGCCAGCAGCTCCCAAGCAGGCAGGGGGCGAGAGACCCAGTACTTC. Amino acid sequence: CASSSQAGRGRETQYF.

V is TRBV10-3 and J is TRBJ1-6, with D possibly matching TRBD1 (5 bases). Germline CDR1 and CDR2: ENHRY and SYGVKD. The CDR3 sequence is 15 residues long. Between the trimmed V and J ends, which lost 3 bases and 9 bases, there was a span of 15 bases. The CDR3 sequence: CAISDRRQGGSPLHF. The CDR3, as DNA: TGTGCCATCAGTGACAGGCGGCAGGGTGGTTCACCCCTCCACTTT.

This chain joins TRBV28 and TRBJ2-3; TRBD1 matches 12 bases. CDR3 size: 20 residues. V lost 1 base and J lost 3; bases outside the gene matches: 14. The germline V gene has CDR1 MDHEN and CDR2 SYDVKM. CDR3 residues: CASSLSNRDRGRWRTDTQYF. DNA of the CDR3: TGTGCCAGCAGTTTATCTAATAGGGACAGGGGGCGATGGAGGACAGATACGCAGTATTTT.

The V gene is TRBV6-1, the J gene TRBJ1-2; weak D call: TRBD1 (5 bases). V was cut by 1 base and J by 4 bases, with 10 bases left in between. The CDR3 is 14 residues long. Germline CDR1 reads MNHNS; CDR2 reads SASEGT. The CDR3 protein is CASSEGWQGYGYTF. The CDR3 DNA reads TGTGCCAGCAGTGAAGGTTGGCAGGGCTATGGCTACACCTTC.

This clone was counted once. The J gene is TRBJ1-1, the V gene TRBV2; D may be TRBD1 (6 bases). V was shortened by 9 bases and J by 1 base, with 9 bases between the two germline ends. Germline CDR1 is SNHLY and CDR2 is FYNNEI. This CDR3 region has 12 residues. The DNA of the CDR3 is TGTGCCAGACGGACAGCGAACACTGAAGCTTTCTTT. Amino acid sequence: CARRTANTEAFF.

The V gene is TRBV10-3, the J gene TRBJ2-1; tentatively, D is TRBD2 (6 bases). The germline V gene has CDR1 ENHRY and CDR2 SYGVKD. The CDR3 runs 13 residues. With 6 bases removed from V and 8 bases from J, the gap between germline ends came to 14 bases. The CDR3 region is CAIREGTRDEQFF. CDR3 nucleotides: TGTGCCATCAGGGAAGGGACTCGCGATGAGCAGTTCTTC.

The genes are TRBV6-6 and TRBJ1-5; 7 nucleotides align to TRBD1. The CDR3 is made up of 15 amino acids. V lost 2 bases to trimming and J lost 1 base; unmatched junction nucleotides: 2. Germline CDR1 MNHNY, CDR2 SVGAGI (reference sequence). CDR3 coding DNA: TGTGCCAGCAGTTACACGACAGGGAGCAATCAGCCCCAGCATTTT. Translated: CASSYTTGSNQPQHF.

There are a few counts of this clone. V usage is TRBV15 and J usage is TRBJ1-5, with 7 nucleotides matching TRBD1. The V gene's germline CDR1 is LNHNV and CDR2 YYDKDF (reference sequence). V shed 1 base and J 4 bases; nucleotides not matched to a gene: 4. The CDR3 totals 15 residues. The CDR3 sequence: CATSRGPGGNQPQHF. The CDR3 nucleotides are TGTGCCACCAGCAGAGGGCCAGGGGGGAATCAGCCCCAGCATTTT.

This chain connects TRBV10-2 to TRBJ1-1; D unresolved. Germline loops: CDR1 WSHSY, CDR2 SAAADI. CDR3 length: 19 amino acids. V lost 1 base, J lost 0 bases, and 21 bases lay in between. DNA of the CDR3: TGCGCCAGCAGTGAGTGGGCCCAGACGGGTCCGGTCATGAACACTGAAGCTTTCTTT. Residues: CASSEWAQTGPVMNTEAFF.